This T cell receptor (beta chain) was obtained from a study of vaccination effects on CD4 cells after COVID-19 (dated by TCRdb to the early 2020s). About the study as a whole: Two doses of either the BNT162b2 or the mRNA-1273 mRNA SARS-CoV-2 vaccine were administered to participants. Altogether, 10 COVID-19 convalescent patients and 4 SARS-CoV-2-naive healthy vaccine recipients made up the full study. The Oncomine TCR Beta short-read assay on an Illumina iSeq 100 was used to sequence cultures from other donors in the study. The study compared SARS-CoV-2 spike-specific CD4+ TCR repertoires before and after mRNA vaccination in COVID-19 convalescent patients and infection-naive vaccine recipients. In a couple of convalescent patients, pre-vaccine samples were collected 16 days and one week ahead of the first dose, 142 and 148 days after COVID-19 diagnosis.

Notes on this clone: The clone's antigen remains unknown. No much larger clone is present one base from it, and per-base qualities are unavailable.

In the germline V gene, CDR1 corresponds to MNHEY and CDR2 to SVGEGT. Measured from the cysteine to the phenylalanine, the CDR3 is 14 residues long. The CDR3 DNA has 42 bases and is translated from base 1. V loses 5 bases, J loses 4 bases, and the germline ends lie 15 bases apart. Library generation was performed with the immunoSEQ multiplex PCR assay. DNA from the cultured and isolated CD4+ T cells underwent TCR beta CDR3 sequencing. The authors' analysis ran thus. Non-productive TCR sequences were removed and reads were trimmed to the CDR3 region, keeping CDR3s of at least 7 amino acids. Antigen-specific clonotypes were identified using the MANAFEST web app by comparison of expansion in peptide wells against reference cultures. Positive clones required FDR<0.05 expansion versus reference and all other wells, odds ratio above 5, and frequency above 0.1% in two replicate wells. A clonotype was defined as cross-reactive if the clonotype was significantly expanded both in SARS-CoV-2 spike wells and in at least one common cold coronavirus spike condition. Using the stringdist R package, CDR3 similarity was measured by Levenshtein distance, and unrooted trees were constructed with ape in R 3.6.1. TCRdb holds this immuneACCESS table with in-frame rearrangements only. Some clones are missing; in checked studies, unresolved V genes explain under half, and the rest has no known cause. Clonal size and the V and J genes are those of that table, whereas D and trimming came from the DNA. The sample includes around 46,000 clones, with 65% to 70% observed a single time. The top ten clonotypes cover 30% to 40% of the sample.

In the ViraFEST assay, PBMC were stimulated with viral peptide pools, and antigen-specific CD4+ T cell clonotypes were then identified by expansion using TCR sequencing. After less than 13 days of culture, CD4+ T cells were isolated with the EasySep CD4+ T cell isolation kit. PCR-confirmed SARS-CoV-2 infection had occurred in convalescent patients between March and December 2020, before the Alpha, Beta and Delta variants emerged in the United States. Each well held 1.5 million to 2.5 million PBMC cultured in IMDM containing around 5% human AB serum, roughly 9.6 IU/ml IL-2 and gentamicin, along with roughly 10 ug/ml peptides. On days 3 and 7, half of the culture medium was replaced with fresh IL-2-containing medium. Unless otherwise noted, each peptide stimulation condition was cultured in triplicate wells. PBMC were separated from whole blood using Ficoll-Paque Plus gradient centrifugation and were then either cryopreserved at -140C or used fresh. The QIAamp micro DNA kit was used to extract genomic DNA from the cultured CD4+ T cells.

Overall results and qualifications from the work: The study was limited by a small number of convalescent patients and lacked early post-infection timepoints. Marked clonal contraction was observed in both infection-induced and vaccine-induced clones at late post-vaccination timepoints, consistent with waning T cell responses. In convalescent patients, the post-vaccine spike-reactive repertoire was composed mainly of new vaccine-induced clones that were largely distinct from infection-induced clones.

The clonotype originates from a human donor who had a prior SARS-CoV-2 infection. Sequenced here: CD4+ T cells from PBMCs cultured with a peptide pool, sampled before COVID-19 vaccination. The rearranged chain carries TRBV6-2 or TRBV6-3 and TRBJ2-7; the D gene cannot be resolved reliably. The DNA is TGTGCCAGCAGTCGAGGATACTATACATACGAGCAGTACTTC. Translated, it gives CASSRGYYTYEQYF.